This record looks at one T cell receptor (beta chain) sequence and its context. The data were taken from a study of shared clonotypes between healthy human individuals. Terminally differentiated effector memory CD45RA+ cells were excluded by CCR7 positive selection of CD45RO-negative cells. The table came from immunoSEQ multiplex PCR; TCRdb's copy has only in-frame clones and leaves some out. The data contain some 800,000 clones, 80% to 95% of them singletons. V was clipped by 4 bases and J by 2 bases, with 12 bases between them. This CDR3 has 14 amino acids. Germline CDR1 reads MNHEY; CDR2 reads SVGAGI.

The sequence was collected from a man aged 30 to 39 in good health. Sequenced input: naive CD8+ T cells sorted from blood. The V and J genes are TRBV6-5 and TRBJ2-7; possibly TRBD1 for D (6 bases). CDR3 in DNA: TGTGCCAGCAGTTCCGATGACAGGCCCTACGAGCAGTACTTC. Amino acids: CASSSDDRPYEQYF.